This T cell receptor beta chain was retrieved from a study of shared clonotypes between healthy human individuals. Germline V lookup: CDR1 MNHEY, CDR2 SVGAGI. The trim removed 0 bases at V and 3 bases at J, leaving 4 bases unmatched. The CDR3 length is 15 residues. Worth noting for this clone: Its antigen is currently unknown.

Sequenced by immunoSEQ multiplex PCR; TCRdb stores in-frame clones only, minus some. The sample has roughly 2 million clones, over 85% seen once; the top ten hold about 1.1%. Broader study findings: All-four-donor shared clonotypes had higher generation probabilities than non-shared clonotypes did.

Terminally differentiated effector memory CD45RA+ cells were left out of the naive CD8 fraction, which was CD45RO-negative and positively selected for CCR7. This sequence was found in a man aged 18 to 35 in good health. The sequencing sample was made of naive CD8+ T cells sorted from blood. The J gene is TRBJ1-1, the V gene TRBV6-5, with 7 bases fitting TRBD1. CDR3 sequence reads: CASSYSTGIDTEAFF. As DNA, the CDR3 is TGTGCCAGCAGTTACTCGACAGGGATAGACACTGAAGCTTTCTTT.